The 5 T cell receptor beta chains presented below share a single source sample, sequenced in a study of blood T cell repertoires in COVID-19. Data came from immunoSEQ multiplex PCR; TCRdb stores just in-frame clones and leaves some out. The sample consists of just over 300,000 clones, 75% to 90% of them appearing once. Sample: peripheral blood. The receptor set was obtained from a man aged 18 to 29 with active or convalescent COVID-19.

The chain couples TRBV5-1 to TRBJ2-2; the D is unclear. Germline V gene data show CDR1 as SGHRS and CDR2 as YFSETQ. Between the trimmed V and J ends, which lost 3 bases and 1 base, there was a span of 4 bases. This CDR3 has 13 amino acids. The CDR3 loop is CASSSLNTGELFF. The DNA of the CDR3 is TGCGCCAGCAGCTCCCTGAACACCGGGGAGCTGTTTTTT. Filled out from reference TRBV5-1 and TRBJ2-2, the complete variable domain reads KAGVTQTPRYLIKTRGQQVTLSCSPISGHRSVSWYQQTPGQGLQFLFEYFSETQRNKGNFPGRFSGRQFSNSRSEMNVSTLELGDSALYLCASSSLNTGELFFGEGSRLTVL.

The V and J genes are TRBV15 and TRBJ1-5, with D unresolved. The CDR3 is 14 residues long. Trimming removed 1 base from V and 0 bases from J, with 4 bases in between. CDR1 and CDR2 (germline): LNHNV, YYDKDF (reference sequence). The DNA of the CDR3 is TGTGCCACCAGCAGAGTCAATAGCAATCAGCCCCAGCATTTT. It encodes CATSRVNSNQPQHF.

The rearrangement links TRBV4-1 to TRBJ1-5; no definite D call. Trimming stripped 3 bases from V and 5 bases from J, with 14 bases between. CDR3 length: 15 amino acids. Per the germline V gene, CDR1 is MGHRA and CDR2 is YSYEKL. CDR3 sequence: CASSQGGSDYQPQHF. In DNA form, the CDR3 reads TGCGCCAGCAGCCAGGGCGGGTCTGATTATCAGCCCCAGCATTTT.

The J gene is TRBJ1-4, the V gene TRBV27; D not certain. Germline CDR1 reads MNHEY; CDR2 reads SMNVEV (reference sequence). This CDR3 has 17 residues. V gave up 3 bases and J gave up 11 bases, with 25 bases separating them. The CDR3 is CASSFSFGDATPAKLFF. The DNA for the CDR3 is TGTGCCAGCAGTTTTTCATTCGGCGACGCCACCCCAGCGAAACTGTTTTTT.

The CDR3 loop reads CASSHWRVSRETQYF. CDR3 DNA: TGTGCCAGCAGCCATTGGAGGGTATCGAGAGAGACCCAGTACTTC. The rearrangement links TRBV5-5 to TRBJ2-5; tentative D call: TRBD2 (6 bases). The V gene's germline CDR1 is SGHKS and CDR2 YYEKEE (reference sequence). The germline V and J ends were trimmed by 4 bases and 4 bases, with 17 bases remaining between them. The CDR3 covers 15 residues.